The 27 T cell receptor beta chains below all came from one sample that was sequenced in a study of tumor-infiltrating lymphocytes in primary liver carcinoma. Constant-region priming of approximately 0.55 ug total RNA yielded TCR beta cDNA. Amplification in three nested multiplex PCR rounds with slightly modified ARM-PCR gave rise to TCR beta libraries. TRBV1-TRBV30 forward primers paired with a C-beta reverse primer drove the first two PCR rounds, about 10 cycles each. TCRdb independently ran MiXCR on the multiplex PCR reads; one entry per CDR3 protein. This sample carries some 180,000 distinct CDR3 sequences, about 60% of them seen once, and the ten largest clones take approximately 70%. It was unsorted whole blood that yielded blood RNA, and germline DNA was also extracted. Sequencing was carried out using peripheral blood. Receptors originate from a man aged 35 to 55 with primary liver carcinoma and hepatitis B virus infection.

To note about this clonotype: One end of the junction is discordant with germline, which a read error may explain. The chain employs TRBV11-2 and TRBJ2-5; D gene unclear. The CDR3 spans 13 residues. Germline V gene sequence: CDR1 SGHAT, CDR2 FQNNGV. Here the CDR3 DNA reads TGTGCCGGCAGCTTGCGAGACCAAGAGACCCAGTACTTC. Translated: CAGSLRDQETQYF.

This chain uses TRBV6-6 with TRBJ2-5, with 8 positions matching TRBD2. V lost 8 bases, J lost 5 bases, and 10 bases stayed unmatched. Germline V gives CDR1 MNHNY, CDR2 SVGAGI (reference sequence). The CDR3 is made up of 14 amino acids. The CDR3 DNA sequence: TGTGCCAGCGGATTCGTTTCGGGAGGGGAGACCCAGTACTTC. Translated, it gives CASGFVSGGETQYF.

This clonotype has just a few counts. The chain has TRBV6-6 and TRBJ2-1, with 7 bases identical to TRBD1. The CDR3 extends over 13 amino acids. The germline gives CDR1 MNHNY, CDR2 SVGAGI (reference sequence). The junction had 9 bases not matched to a gene; V was cut back by 6 bases and J by 10 bases. The CDR3 nucleotides read TGTGCCAGCAGGTCGGGACAGTCGGCAGAGCAGTTCTTC. Its translation is CASRSGQSAEQFF.

Of note for this clonotype: At one boundary the junction diverges from the germline segment, which might be a read error. The chain recombines TRBV19 with TRBJ1-2; 7 bases fit TRBD1. The length of the CDR3 is 13 residues. Germline lookup yields CDR1 LNHDA and CDR2 SQIVND (reference sequence). The CDR3 coding sequence is TGTGCCAGTCGACCGACAGGGAACTATGACTACACCTTC. Amino acids: CASRPTGNYDYTF.

The chain joins TRBV12-3 or TRBV12-4 to TRBJ1-5; D gene ambiguous. V dropped 3 bases and J dropped 6 bases, with 6 bases sitting between them. This CDR3 region has 12 residues. The CDR3 nucleotides read TGTGCCAGCAGTTTGTCCACTCAGCCCCAGCATTTT. Translated: CASSLSTQPQHF.

V gene TRBV11-2 combines with J gene TRBJ2-3; D is unresolved. The V end was cut by 2 bases, the J end by 2 bases, with 14 bases between. The germline gives CDR1 SGHAT, CDR2 FQNNGV. The CDR3 contains 16 residues. The CDR3 sequence: CASSLWSDSNTDTQYF. CDR3 nucleotides: TGTGCCAGCAGCTTATGGTCGGATTCTAACACAGATACGCAGTATTTT.

As concerns this clonotype: No conserved phenylalanine or tryptophan is present at the end of the CDR3, so a read error is the likely explanation. The V and J genes are TRBV6-6 and TRBJ1-5; D perhaps matches TRBD1 (6 bases). Trimming removed 2 bases at V and 4 bases at J, with 12 bases between. The CDR3 extends over 15 amino acids. From germline, CDR1 is MNHNY and CDR2 SVGAGI (reference sequence). DNA of the CDR3: TGTGCCAGCAGTTACGCCCTGGACAGTAATCAGCCCCAGCATCTT. Translating it yields CASSYALDSNQPQHL.

The rearrangement uses TRBV29-1 and TRBJ2-1; tentative D call: TRBD2 (6 bases). The CDR3 totals 14 residues. Deletions cut 6 bases from V and 5 bases from J, with 17 bases between. Germline assignment: CDR1 SQVTM and CDR2 ANQGSEA. As DNA, the CDR3 is TGCAGCGTGACTCCCGGGGGATTGAACAATGAGCAGTTCTTC. Protein sequence: CSVTPGGLNNEQFF.

The chain recombines TRBV7-9 with TRBJ1-3; tentatively, D is TRBD1 (5 bases). This CDR3 spans 16 amino acids. Trimming removed 1 base from V and 3 bases from J, with 13 bases in between. Germline V gives CDR1 SEHNR, CDR2 FQNEAQ (reference sequence). CDR3 loop: CASSLGMEGNGNTIYF. The CDR3 nucleotides read TGTGCCAGCAGCTTAGGAATGGAGGGGAATGGAAACACCATATATTTT.

The J gene is TRBJ2-7, the V gene TRBV28; perhaps TRBD1 as D (6 bases). V lost 2 bases, J lost 4 bases, and 9 bases lay in between. The CDR3 covers 13 residues. Germline assignment: CDR1 MDHEN and CDR2 SYDVKM. The CDR3 nucleotides are TGTGCCAGCAGTTTAGGGGGCAGGTACGAGCAGTACTTC. Amino acids: CASSLGGRYEQYF.

As for this clonotype: This likely comes from a read error, as the CDR3 has no conserved phenylalanine or tryptophan at its end. The J gene is TRBJ2-5, the V gene TRBV7-9; tentatively, D is TRBD1 or TRBD2 (6 bases each). Trimming removed 0 bases at V and 6 bases at J, with 11 bases between. The CDR3 consists of 14 residues. Germline V gene lookup returns CDR1 SEHNR and CDR2 FQNEAQ (reference sequence). For the CDR3, the DNA is TGTGCCAGCAGCTTAGCCGGGGGCCGGCAGACCCAGTACTCC. Amino acids: CASSLAGGRQTQYS.

About this clonotype itself: Germline and junction disagree at one end, which may indicate a read error. This chain connects TRBV11-3 to TRBJ2-3; D is uncertain. The germline V gene encodes CDR1 SGHNT and CDR2 YENEEA. The CDR3 runs 14 residues. CDR3 sequence: CAISSTHGTDTQYF. The DNA of the CDR3 is TGTGCCATCAGCTCGACCCATGGCACAGATACGCAGTATTTT.

The chain is built from TRBV11-2 and TRBJ2-1; no clear D. The V end was cut by 2 bases, the J end by 10 bases, with 12 bases between. Germline CDR1 and CDR2: SGHAT and FQNNGV. This CDR3 region has 13 residues. For the CDR3, the DNA is TGTGCCAGCAGCTTATTTCTTATAGGGGAGCAGTTCTTC. It yields the protein CASSLFLIGEQFF.

Turning to this clonotype: A much larger clonotype is one base distant, so this may be a read error. V usage is TRBV10-3 and J usage is TRBJ2-1; D possibly uses TRBD1 or TRBD2 (6 bases each). Between the trimmed V and J ends, which lost 4 bases and 6 bases, there was a span of 28 bases. This CDR3 has 19 amino acids. Germline V gene data show CDR1 as ENHRY and CDR2 as SYGVKD. CDR3 bases: TGTGCCATCAGTGTCGATGGGACATTTAACGGGAGTGAGGGCAATGAGCAGTTCTTC. Translating it yields CAISVDGTFNGSEGNEQFF.

This chain connects TRBV10-3 to TRBJ2-3; weak D call: TRBD2 (5 bases). CDR1 ENHRY and CDR2 SYGVKD come from the germline V gene. The CDR3 covers 14 residues. V lost 0 bases and J 3 bases, leaving 7 bases between the germline ends. The CDR3 sequence: CAISESGVTDTQYF. CDR3 coding DNA: TGTGCCATCAGTGAGTCGGGAGTGACAGATACGCAGTATTTT.

Points on this clonotype: A much more abundant neighbour one base away suggests this may be a read error. The chain carries TRBV29-1 and TRBJ1-3; D gene unclear. The germline V gene has CDR1 SQVTM and CDR2 ANQGSEA. The CDR3 consists of 13 residues. Trimming took 4 bases from V and 4 from J, leaving 11 bases between them. CDR3 loop: CSVVSVGGNTIYF. The CDR3 DNA reads TGCAGCGTTGTCTCGGTCGGCGGAAACACCATATATTTT.

J is TRBJ1-2 and V is TRBV6-6; the D is unclear. The CDR3 totals 12 residues. V lost 6 bases and J lost 8, with 13 bases in between. From germline, CDR1 is MNHNY and CDR2 SVGAGI (reference sequence). For the CDR3, the DNA is TGTGCCAGCAGCCCCCCCCAGGACGGCTACACCTTC. The encoded protein is CASSPPQDGYTF.

The V call is TRBV6-5, the J call TRBJ1-4; the match to TRBD1 covers 11 bases. The CDR3 runs 15 residues. CDR1 is MNHEY and CDR2 is SVGAGI in the germline V gene. V shed 2 bases and J 7 bases; nucleotides not matched to a gene: 3. DNA for the CDR3: TGTGCCAGCAGTTACAGAGGGACAGGGGGTGAAAAACTGTTTTTT. Protein sequence: CASSYRGTGGEKLFF.

Regarding this clonotype: Germline is not matched at one junction end, which may reflect a read error. The rearrangement uses TRBV28 and TRBJ2-7; 8 nucleotides line up with TRBD2. This CDR3 comprises 16 residues. Per germline, CDR1 MDHEN and CDR2 SYDVKM. The CDR3 protein is CASSGHSGIGSYEQYF. CDR3 nucleotides: TGTGCCAGCAGTGGTCATAGCGGGATAGGGTCCTACGAGCAGTATTTC.

This clonotype was counted many times. The chain joins TRBV11-2 to TRBJ2-4; TRBD2 is a possible D gene (5 bases). This CDR3 is 17 amino acids long. Germline CDR1 reads SGHAT; CDR2 reads FQNNGV. The V and J ends lost 2 bases and 0 bases respectively, with 14 bases between them. The CDR3 sequence: CASSLYTGRGAKNIQYF. CDR3 in DNA: TGTGCCAGCAGCTTATATACGGGGAGAGGAGCCAAAAACATTCAGTACTTC.

This clonotype has only a few counts. The CDR3 sequence: CASSLDREQETQYF. The CDR3 coding sequence is TGTGCCAGCAGCTTAGACAGGGAGCAGGAGACCCAGTACTTC. This chain connects TRBV7-8 to TRBJ2-5; tentatively, D is TRBD1 (6 bases). V lost 1 base and J lost 5, with 11 bases in between. CDR3 length equals 14 residues. Per germline, CDR1 SGHVS and CDR2 FQNEAQ. Variable domain in full (rest from reference TRBV7-8 and TRBJ2-5): GAGVSQSPRYKVAKRGQDVALRCDPISGHVSLFWYQQALGQGPEFLTYFQNEAQLDKSGLPSDRFFAERPEGSVSTLKIQRTQQEDSAVYLCASSLDREQETQYFGPGTRLLVL.

This clonotype has a single count. A junction end diverges from the germline sequence, so it may reflect a read error. CDR3 bases: TGTGCCACCAGTTTCTCTGGGCTAGCGGCGGAGCAGTACTTC. Amino acid sequence: CATSFSGLAAEQYF. The chain is built from TRBV12-3 or TRBV12-4 and TRBJ2-7; TRBD2 aligns across 7 bases. The CDR3 runs to 14 residues.

As for this clonotype: Mismatch with germline at one junction end may stem from a read error. The chain uses TRBV29-1 and TRBJ2-7; perhaps TRBD2 as D (6 bases). Germline CDR1 is SQVTM and CDR2 is ANQGSEA. The CDR3 runs to 13 residues. The CDR3 reads CTVRAGTAYELYF. CDR3 in DNA: TGCACCGTGCGGGCCGGGACTGCTTACGAGCTGTACTTC.

The V gene is TRBV2, the J gene TRBJ2-1, with TRBD2 identical over 9 bases. Germline V CDR1 and CDR2: SNHLY, FYNNEI. The CDR3 spans 15 residues. V shed 7 bases and J 2 bases; nucleotides not matched to a gene: 6. The CDR3 reads CASTQTSGTYNEQFF. The CDR3 DNA is TGTGCCAGCACTCAGACTAGCGGTACCTACAATGAGCAGTTCTTC.

This clonotype appeared many times. This rearrangement joins TRBV11-1 to TRBJ2-3; D gene unclear. The CDR3 length is 12 residues. V lost 5 bases to trimming and J lost 6 bases, with 9 bases between them. The germline V gene encodes CDR1 SGHAT and CDR2 FQDESV (reference sequence). The CDR3 DNA reads TGTGCCAGCAGCCAGCTAGGGGATACGCAGTATTTT. Amino acid sequence: CASSQLGDTQYF.

A remark on this clonotype: One end of the junction does not line up with germline, which may come from a read error. The V call is TRBV5-4, the J call TRBJ1-1; TRBD1 matches 8 bases. The CDR3 loop spans 16 amino acids. In germline, CDR1 is SGHNT, CDR2 YYREEE (reference sequence). The DNA for the CDR3 is TGTGCCAACAGCTTTGATTCCGGGACAGGGAACACTGAAGCTTTCTTT. Protein: CANSFDSGTGNTEAFF.

The chain uses TRBV6-5 and TRBJ2-5, with 11 bases aligning to TRBD1. The CDR3 is made up of 21 amino acids. In germline, CDR1 is MNHEY, CDR2 SVGAGI. The trim removed 6 bases at V and 2 bases at J, leaving 23 bases unmatched. CDR3 residues: CASSPGQGVIRASGVQETQYF. As DNA, the CDR3 is TGTGCCAGCAGCCCGGGACAGGGGGTAATTCGGGCTAGCGGAGTTCAAGAGACCCAGTACTTC.